This paragraph covers one T cell receptor (beta chain) sequence. Sequenced by immunoSEQ multiplex PCR; TCRdb stores in-frame clones only, minus some. The sample contains more than 75,000 clones, approximately 81% of which appear only once. This sample is part of a study of OX40 agonist ivuxolimab in advanced cancers. For the study at large: Patients in dose escalation had liver, melanoma, kidney or head and neck cancers.

This clonotype was sampled from an adult with an advanced solid tumor such as melanoma, head and neck, liver or kidney cancer. This material consisted of CD4+ or CD8+ T cells sorted from blood, taken in a trial of the OX40 agonist ivuxolimab.

CDR3 sequence: CASSFQVQPQHF. The DNA for the CDR3 is TGTGCCAGCAGCTTCCAGGTTCAGCCCCAGCATTTT. The chain carries TRBV7-3 and TRBJ1-5; D is undetermined. The CDR3 loop spans 12 amino acids. Germline loops: CDR1 SGHTA, CDR2 FQGTGA. V lost 3 bases, J lost 6 bases, and 6 bases lay in between.